This TCR beta chain comes out of a study of T cell repertoires in aging, cancer and after chemotherapy. Study-level information: Donors were grouped into six age bands spanning 30 or younger through 70 or older. Paired samples before and after chemotherapy came from glioblastoma patients receiving temozolomide-based therapy. Findings of the study overall: Median generation probability rose over the chemotherapy interval in each cancer cohort, suggesting rebound thymic output. Healthy donors lost TCR diversity with age mainly through richness, cancer patients through richness and evenness.

Of note for this clonotype: Its target is not known.

Multiplex touch-down PCR with TRB-A/B primers amplified rearranged V-D-J TRB sequences. From the multiplex PCR reads, TCRdb called clonotypes with MiXCR, one entry per CDR3 protein. The sample shows about 2,900 distinct CDR3 sequences, around 24% of them seen only once. Peripheral blood genomic DNA, not sorted cells or RNA, was the template. Germline V CDR1 and CDR2: SGHNT, YYREEE (reference sequence). V dropped 4 bases and J dropped 8; count of bases not matched to a gene: 10. The CDR3 is 15 residues long. The sequence was obtained from a human donor with a solid tumor. Sample: blood. This chain connects TRBV5-4 to TRBJ2-1; the match to TRBD2 covers 9 bases. In DNA form, the CDR3 reads TGTGCCAGCAGCCGCGCCAGCGGGGGGCGGGATGAGCAGTTCTTC. Translating gives CASSRASGGRDEQFF.